Presented here are 3 T cell receptor beta chains from one specimen sequenced in a study of cytomegalovirus exposure and HLA in healthy donors. This PCR relied on a set of 60 Vbeta primers and 13 Jbeta primers. This table comes from immunoSEQ multiplex PCR, and its TCRdb copy is limited to in-frame clones, with some not included. Counted here are some 170,000 clones, around 77% occurring once; the ten biggest clones make up 1.6%. The source material was PBMCs. These receptors originate from a woman in her twenties or thirties in good health and CMV-seronegative.

The chain recombines TRBV19 with TRBJ1-5; weak D call: TRBD1 (5 bases). Germline assignment: CDR1 LNHDA and CDR2 SQIVND (reference sequence). Trimming removed 3 bases at V and 3 bases at J, with 15 bases between. CDR3 length: 16 residues. The CDR3 DNA reads TGTGCCAGTAGTATGCGGACGGGGGGTGCCAATCAGCCCCAGCATTTT. This translates into CASSMRTGGANQPQHF.

The chain couples TRBV11-2 to TRBJ1-3, with D maybe TRBD1 (5 bases). In germline, CDR1 is SGHAT, CDR2 FQNNGV. The CDR3 has 14 residues. Trimming took off 3 bases at V and 9 bases at J, with 15 bases between the two ends. The CDR3 loop reads CASSLQRRGSTIYF. The CDR3 DNA is TGTGCCAGCAGCTTGCAGAGGCGGGGGAGCACCATATATTTT.

The chain uses TRBV5-1 and TRBJ1-1, with no clear D. V was trimmed by 2 bases and J by 1 base, leaving 9 bases between them. The germline gives CDR1 SGHRS, CDR2 YFSETQ. The CDR3 has 14 amino acids. CDR3 in amino acids: CASSLTGSNTEAFF. Written as DNA, the CDR3 is TGCGCCAGCAGCTTAACGGGATCGAACACTGAAGCTTTCTTT.